Presented here are 20 T cell receptor beta chains from one specimen sequenced in a study of vaccination and CD4 T cells after COVID-19. Treatment specified: roughly ten-day PBMC culture with coronavirus spike peptide pools or control peptides (ViraFEST assay). These receptors' targets are unknown. Cultured CD4+ T cells had their DNA profiled by the Oncomine TCR Beta short-read assay. TCRdb reprocessed the PCR reads with MiXCR, giving one entry per CDR3 protein. The table records fewer than 3,500 distinct CDR3 sequences, around a third of them present only once. Specimen: CD4+ T cells from blood, cultured in vitro. These receptors were collected from a human donor who had recovered from COVID-19.

This clonotype was seen a few times. V usage is TRBV28 and J usage is TRBJ2-3; D possibly corresponds to TRBD1 (6 bases). Germline V lookup: CDR1 MDHEN, CDR2 SYDVKM. The CDR3 totals 15 residues. The V end was cut by 6 bases, the J end by 2 bases, with 15 bases between. The CDR3 DNA reads as TGTGCCAGCAGACATTTCGGACAGCTCACAGATACGCAGTATTTT. Translation: CASRHFGQLTDTQYF.

The chain carries TRBV20-1 and TRBJ2-1, with TRBD2 matching 14 bases. The CDR3 contains 13 residues. Germline V gives CDR1 DFQATT, CDR2 SNEGSKA (reference sequence). V was pared by 5 bases and J by 13 bases, with 7 bases of the junction left unmatched. As DNA, the CDR3 is TGCAGTGCTTCTAGGACTAGCGGGGGGTTACAGTTCTTC. Protein: CSASRTSGGLQFF.

This clonotype was seen a few times. The rearrangement uses TRBV20-1 and TRBJ2-6; no reliable D call. Germline CDR1 is DFQATT and CDR2 is SNEGSKA (reference sequence). V was pared by 3 bases and J by 0 bases, with 12 bases between. CDR3 length: 16 residues. Here the CDR3 reads CSARAHGGSGANVLTF. In nucleotides, the CDR3 is TGCAGTGCTAGGGCCCACGGCGGCTCTGGGGCCAACGTCCTGACTTTC.

The table lists this clonotype with a count of one. This chain connects TRBV30 to TRBJ1-5, with 7 bases that match TRBD1. This CDR3 comprises 18 residues. Germline V CDR1 and CDR2: GTSNPN, SVGIG (reference sequence). Trimming took 0 bases from V and 2 from J; bases not matched to a gene: 13. The CDR3 region is CAWSVHWTGDIGNQPQHF. The CDR3 DNA sequence: TGTGCCTGGAGTGTACATTGGACAGGAGATATAGGCAATCAGCCCCAGCATTTT.

In its sample, this clonotype ranks as medium-sized (0.01 to 0.1%). The chain carries TRBV12-3 or TRBV12-4 and TRBJ2-5; no definite D call. CDR3 size: 12 residues. V lost 6 bases, J lost 7 bases, and 12 bases lay in between. CDR3 bases: TGTGCCAGCAGGACCACCGTGGGGACCCAGTACTTC. Amino acid sequence: CASRTTVGTQYF.

The chain recombines TRBV5-4 with TRBJ1-3; no reliable D call. Between the trimmed V and J ends, which lost 4 bases and 0 bases, there was a span of 14 bases. The germline V gene encodes CDR1 SGHNT and CDR2 YYREEE (reference sequence). The CDR3 runs 16 residues. The CDR3 is CASSPEVMRSGNTIYF. In DNA form, the CDR3 reads TGTGCCAGCAGCCCGGAGGTGATGCGCTCTGGAAACACCATATATTTT.

This clonotype was counted a few times. Written as DNA, the CDR3 is TGTGCCAGCAGGCCGACAGGGGGACTTGGCTACACCTTC. It specifies CASRPTGGLGYTF. The V and J genes are TRBV12-3 or TRBV12-4 and TRBJ1-2; 9 nucleotides agree with TRBD1. The CDR3 covers 13 residues. The ends lost 6 bases at V and 7 bases at J; junction bases unmatched: 6.

This clonotype has only a few counts. The genes are TRBV6-5 and TRBJ2-5, with 12 bases that match TRBD2. The CDR3 is made up of 17 amino acids. CDR1 is MNHEY, CDR2 SVGAGI, per germline. The V segment lost 2 bases and the J segment 5 bases; nucleotides outside the gene matches: 9. In nucleotides, the CDR3 is TGTGCCAGCAGTTACCTAGCGGGGGGGCGGTTACGTGAGACCCAGTACTTC. Protein: CASSYLAGGRLRETQYF.

About this clonotype itself: The final CDR3 position lacks the conserved phenylalanine or tryptophan, pointing to a likely read error. The genes are TRBV6-2 or TRBV6-3 and TRBJ1-4, with D perhaps matching TRBD1 (5 bases). The V gene lost 8 bases and the J gene lost 5 bases, with 18 bases spanning the gap. From germline, CDR1 is MNHEY and CDR2 SVGEGT. The CDR3 totals 15 residues. CDR3 loop: CASSDSIPANEKLFL. CDR3 DNA sequence: TGTGCCAGCTCCGACAGCATTCCCGCCAATGAAAAACTGTTTCTT.

This clonotype was observed a handful of times. CDR3 in DNA: TGTGCCAGCGGACGAAATCGGGGCTACACCTTC. Amino acid sequence: CASGRNRGYTF. The gene calls are TRBV6-1 and TRBJ1-2; D is ambiguous. V lost 8 bases to trimming and J lost 8 bases, with 12 bases between them. Germline lookup yields CDR1 MNHNS and CDR2 SASEGT. This CDR3 is 11 amino acids long.

This clonotype was counted between two and nine times. This chain connects TRBV20-1 to TRBJ2-3; no definite D call. V lost 1 base to trimming and J lost 6 bases, with 14 bases between them. There are 14 residues in the CDR3. CDR1 is DFQATT and CDR2 is SNEGSKA in the germline V gene (reference sequence). The CDR3 is CSARASSAPDTQYF. The CDR3 DNA reads TGCAGTGCTAGAGCGAGTTCGGCTCCGGATACGCAGTATTTT.

This chain joins TRBV14 and TRBJ2-5, with D perhaps matching TRBD2 (5 bases). V lost 1 base to trimming and J lost 2 bases, with 17 bases between them. The CDR3 has 17 amino acids. From germline, CDR1 is SGHDN and CDR2 FVKESK. The CDR3 is CASSQGGRAPRQETQYF. For the CDR3, the DNA is TGTGCCAGCAGCCAAGGAGGGCGAGCACCTCGTCAAGAGACCCAGTACTTC.

This sequence joins TRBV7-9 and TRBJ2-2; D may be TRBD1 (6 bases). CDR1 and CDR2 (germline): SEHNR, FQNEAQ (reference sequence). The CDR3 covers 15 residues. V was trimmed by 1 base and J by 3 bases, leaving 9 bases between them. As DNA, the CDR3 is TGTGCCAGCAGCTTAGGGCAGGGGCACACCGGGGAGCTGTTTTTT. Amino acids: CASSLGQGHTGELFF.

The J gene is TRBJ1-2, the V gene TRBV19, with 12 bases that match TRBD1. CDR3 length: 17 amino acids. The V gene's germline CDR1 is LNHDA and CDR2 SQIVND (reference sequence). V gave up 7 bases and J gave up 5 bases; unmatched junction bases: 14. In DNA form, the CDR3 reads TGTGCCAGTACTAAATCCGGGACAGGGGGCGCAGCATATGGCTACACCTTC. This codes for CASTKSGTGGAAYGYTF. The variable domain in full, with the rest retrieved from reference TRBV19 and TRBJ1-2, is DGGITQSPKYLFRKEGQNVTLSCEQNLNHDAMYWYRQDPGQGLRLIYYSQIVNDFQKGDIAEGYSVSREKKESFPLTVTSAQKNPTAFYLCASTKSGTGGAAYGYTFGSGTRLTVV.

The chain recombines TRBV5-1 with TRBJ1-1; unclear D gene. This CDR3 has 14 amino acids. The germline V and J ends were trimmed by 3 bases and 1 base, with 10 bases remaining between them. CDR1 is SGHRS, CDR2 YFSETQ, per germline. CDR3: CASSSYVTNTEAFF. Here the CDR3 DNA reads TGCGCCAGCAGCTCCTACGTTACGAACACTGAAGCTTTCTTT.

This clonotype was observed once. The chain couples TRBV29-1 to TRBJ2-1, with 11 bases matching TRBD2. The CDR3 loop spans 15 amino acids. V gave up 3 bases and J gave up 12 bases; unmatched junction bases: 13. Germline values: CDR1 SQVTM, CDR2 ANQGSEA. CDR3: CSVDPETSGDGGQFF. The DNA of the CDR3 is TGCAGCGTTGATCCCGAGACTAGCGGGGACGGGGGGCAGTTCTTC.

V usage is TRBV3-1 and J usage is TRBJ1-2; D is perhaps TRBD1 (6 bases). This CDR3 contains 14 residues. V was pared by 1 base and J by 7 bases, with 13 bases between. Germline CDR1 reads LGHDT; CDR2 reads YNNKEL (reference sequence). The CDR3 DNA reads as TGTGCCAGCAGCCAAGGCATGGGGGCGGGTGGCTACACCTTC. It yields the protein CASSQGMGAGGYTF. Full variable domain (rest looked up from reference TRBV3-1 and TRBJ1-2): DTAVSQTPKYLVTQMGNDKSIKCEQNLGHDTMYWYKQDSKKFLKIMFSYNNKELIINETVPNRFSPKSPDKAHLNLHINSLELGDSAVYFCASSQGMGAGGYTFGSGTRLTVV.

This clonotype was seen more than once but under ten times. The chain is built from TRBV7-3 and TRBJ1-1; D is ambiguous. Germline CDR1 is SGHTA and CDR2 is FQGTGA. This CDR3 comprises 13 residues. V lost 6 bases and J lost 8, with 16 bases in between. CDR3 sequence reads: CASSFDARGEAFF. The DNA for the CDR3 is TGTGCCAGCAGTTTCGACGCCCGGGGAGAAGCTTTCTTT.

The chain recombines TRBV6-1 with TRBJ1-1; 9 nucleotides align to TRBD1. The V segment lost 7 bases and the J segment 5 bases; nucleotides outside the gene matches: 5. The CDR3 runs to 13 residues. Germline V gene data show CDR1 as MNHNS and CDR2 as SASEGT. CDR3 DNA sequence: TGTGCCAGCACCAGACAGGGGGGAACTGAAGCTTTCTTT. Its protein product is CASTRQGGTEAFF.

The J gene is TRBJ1-3, the V gene TRBV18; TRBD1 might be the D (6 bases). The CDR3 is made up of 13 amino acids. V was trimmed by 5 bases and J by 4 bases, leaving 9 bases between them. Germline lookup yields CDR1 KGHSH and CDR2 LQKENI. This CDR3 is CASSTGYGNTIYF. The DNA of the CDR3 is TGTGCCAGCTCAACAGGGTACGGAAACACCATATATTTT.